Below are 8 T cell receptor beta chains sequenced from a single sample in a study of neoadjuvant nivolumab and ipilimumab in lung cancer. Repertoires were generated with immunoSEQ multiplex PCR, while TCRdb's copy carries only in-frame clones and drops some. This table holds 44,000 or so clones, 80% to 90% found once. The sequencing used blood, collected before neoadjuvant nivolumab, alone or with ipilimumab. These TCRs come from an adult with non-small cell lung cancer. Some clones in this sample may be carry-over from other donors' samples.

The chain recombines TRBV5-1 with TRBJ2-2; 11 bases match TRBD2. CDR1 and CDR2 (germline): SGHRS, YFSETQ. V lost 4 bases, J lost 7 bases, and 12 bases stayed unmatched. The CDR3 covers 17 residues. CDR3 region: CASSLLTSGVLGGELFF. DNA for the CDR3: TGCGCCAGCAGCCTCTTGACTAGCGGGGTTCTTGGCGGGGAGCTGTTTTTT.

This clone occurred a few times. The chain recombines TRBV5-1 with TRBJ1-1, with a tentative D call TRBD1 (5 bases). Germline CDR1 is SGHRS and CDR2 is YFSETQ. The V end was cut by 5 bases, the J end by 5 bases, with 10 bases between. The CDR3 consists of 12 residues. The CDR3 protein is CASRRGDTEAFF. Here the CDR3 DNA reads TGCGCCAGCAGAAGGGGTGATACTGAAGCTTTCTTT.

The gene calls are TRBV20-1 and TRBJ2-7; TRBD1 or TRBD2 may be the D gene (5 bases each). This CDR3 comprises 11 residues. V lost 6 bases and J 0 bases, leaving 6 bases between the germline ends. CDR1 and CDR2 (germline): DFQATT, SNEGSKA (reference sequence). The CDR3 DNA sequence: TGCAGTGCCGGGACCTCCTACGAGCAGTACTTC. Translation: CSAGTSYEQYF.

The chain couples TRBV30 to TRBJ1-1; TRBD1 matches at 7 bases. Germline CDR1 is GTSNPN and CDR2 is SVGIG (reference sequence). V shed 4 bases and J 3 bases; nucleotides not matched to a gene: 11. The CDR3 sequence is 15 residues long. In DNA form, the CDR3 reads TGTGCCTGGACGAGGGGGCGGGTGAGGGACACTGAAGCTTTCTTT. Translation gives CAWTRGRVRDTEAFF.

The CDR3 loop reads CASSGQRGETQYF. In nucleotides, the CDR3 is TGTGCCAGCAGTGGACAGCGGGGGGAGACCCAGTACTTC. The rearrangement uses TRBV6-1 and TRBJ2-5; TRBD2 matches 8 bases. This CDR3 spans 13 amino acids. V shed 4 bases, J shed 5 bases, and the junction held 3 bases outside the gene matches. Germline values: CDR1 MNHNS, CDR2 SASEGT.

This clone was recorded once. This sequence joins TRBV25-1 and TRBJ2-5; no reliable D call. The assigned J gene may be wrong: the sequence end matches TRBJ2-7 better. Germline values: CDR1 MGHDK, CDR2 SYGVNS. This CDR3 has 13 amino acids. This CDR3 is CASKESNSYEQYF. CDR3 nucleotides: TGTGCCAGCAAGGAAAGTAACTCCTACGAGCAGTACTTC.

This clone was counted between two and nine times. This chain joins TRBV7-3 and TRBJ1-1, with a weak D call TRBD1 (5 bases). This CDR3 is built from 17 residues. Germline V gene data show CDR1 as SGHTA and CDR2 as FQGTGA. V lost 1 base, J lost 0 bases, and 15 bases lay in between. The CDR3 loop reads CASSLKAGHMLNTEAFF. CDR3 nucleotide sequence: TGTGCCAGCAGCTTAAAGGCCGGACACATGTTGAACACTGAAGCTTTCTTT.

The J gene is TRBJ2-1, the V gene TRBV7-6; 14 nucleotides agree with TRBD2. This CDR3 region has 15 residues. V lost 6 bases to trimming and J lost 7 bases; unmatched junction nucleotides: 5. The germline V gene has CDR1 SGHVS and CDR2 FNYEAQ. The CDR3 is CASSPTSGRENEQFF. The CDR3 DNA reads TGTGCCAGCAGTCCGACTAGCGGGAGGGAGAATGAGCAGTTCTTC.